This T cell receptor beta chain was sequenced in a study of beta chain features in type 1 diabetes (dated by TCRdb to 2017 to 2018). A note on the overall study: Patients and healthy donors did not differ in mean age, gender distribution, total cell number or subset yield. A total of under 120,000,000 sorted cells were examined across all samples, and RNA yield correlated strongly with the number of cells per subset. Whereas all 30 or so donors provided naive and central memory subsets, regulatory and stem cell-like memory subsets were isolated from just 8 patients and roughly eight healthy donors. The study compared TCRB repertoires of sorted circulating CD4+ T cell subsets between recently diagnosed type 1 diabetes patients and matched healthy donors. Study-wide findings and limitations: At VDJ recombination sites, type 1 diabetes patients had fewer insertions and more deleted nucleotides, which implies abnormalities in thymic rearrangement. PCR may preferentially amplify shorter templates, but because patient and control samples were amplified and corrected together, any resulting skew would affect both groups equally. Sequencing cDNA rather than genomic DNA could over-represent highly expressing activated cells, although activation and CD3 levels did not differ between groups. Naive, central memory and regulatory TCRB repertoires appeared to be more alike among patients than among healthy donors. Type 1 diabetes patients showed a moderate but significant shortening of TCRB CDR3 length in all four CD4+ subsets. HLA sub-analyses involved small numbers of individuals, so any influence of HLA type on TCRB rearrangement remained unresolved.

Each donor gave one peripheral blood draw, averaging around 120 mL, which was collected into heparinised tubes. Using a panel that included CD45RO, CCR7, CD25, CD127, CD95 and CD27, naive, central memory, regulatory and stem cell-like memory CD4+ T cells were sorted on a BD FACSAria II. All sorted populations exceeded 95% purity. Right away, PBMCs were isolated by Lymphoprep density gradient centrifugation and were stained directly, with no culture step. So that batch effects would be minimized, each experiment stained and sorted samples in pairs, pairing one healthy donor with one patient. The entire amount of isolated RNA was reverse transcribed using the High Capacity cDNA Reverse Transcription Kit, so the sequenced TCRB transcripts were expressed ones. Deep immunoSEQ sequencing was performed on naive, central memory and regulatory T cell samples, with an average of roughly 4 million total reads per sample. Sorted cells were lysed in RLT buffer and RNA was extracted with DNase-treated RNeasy Micro or Mini kits, depending on cell number. To prevent cross-contamination, each cell subset was processed individually, whereas patient and healthy donor samples were processed jointly. The immunoSEQ multiplex PCR was used to amplify TCRB sequences from cDNA, generating 87-bp fragments that spanned the CDR3 region. Sequencing of the amplicons was done on the Illumina HiSeq platform. From the authors' description of their analysis: Synthetic template baselines were used to correct PCR bias computationally, reads within Hamming distance 2 were collapsed, and singletons that could not be merged were discarded. Reads were aligned to IMGT to assign V, D and J genes, CDR3 length, and insertions or deletions at six rearrangement sites. Within each subset, clonotype counts were normalized to the number of sorted cells before true diversity and Gini coefficients were calculated with the tcR R package. Repertoire sharing was quantified using the overlap coefficient calculated on TCRB nucleotide sequences. Out-of-frame TCRB sequences from naive cells were analyzed as a proxy for the pre-selection repertoire. TCRdb obtained this table from immuneACCESS and retained in-frame rearrangements with V and J assigned. These tables miss some clones; where compared with another copy, unresolved V genes account for less than half of the shortfall, and the remainder is unexplained. The DNA gave D and trimming, while V, J and clone size come from that table. The sample yields under 400,000 clones; roughly an eighth were counted once. The ten top clones hold approximately 0.015% of the sample.

Trimming leaves V shorter by 5 bases and J shorter by 1 base, with the junction holding 14 bases beyond the gene matches. For CDR1 and CDR2, the germline V gene lists SQVTM and ANQGSEA. The CDR3 spans 18 residues, from the cysteine through the phenylalanine. Solely the CDR3 DNA is kept, with 54 bases framed from the first base. On this clone: The target of this receptor is not known. No base quality values were provided; no much bigger clone lies one nucleotide off.

This receptor chain uses TRBV29-1 and TRBJ2-6, with 7 bases matching TRBD1. The sequence came from a man in his late teens or twenties in good health. The sequencing sample was made of naive CD4+ T cells from blood. This specimen's cell subset or site label, per the study, means: true naive CD4+ T cells. The CDR3 protein sequence reads: CSVQTPTGFGSGANVLTF. The nucleotide sequence reads as follows: TGCAGCGTTCAAACACCGACAGGGTTTGGGTCTGGGGCCAACGTCCTGACTTTC.